The following is a T cell receptor beta chain sequence with its context. This sample is drawn from a study of CD8+ T cells in alopecia areata. Across the whole study: At a dose of 5 to 10 mg twice daily, oral tofacitinib was given to treated patients.

Germline loops: CDR1 MNHEY, CDR2 SMNVEV (reference sequence). V was shortened by 4 bases and J by 3 bases, with 13 bases between the two germline ends. The CDR3 extends over 14 amino acids. The sequencing template was cDNA reverse transcribed from extracted RNA. The method was immunoSEQ multiplex PCR; TCRdb's version includes in-frame clones alone and lacks a portion of them. The sample holds roughly 180,000 clones, approximately 51% seen once. Treatment defined: oral pan-JAK inhibitor, 5-10 mg twice daily. This rearrangement joins TRBV27 to TRBJ2-7; either TRBD1 or TRBD2 may supply D (7 bases each). The clonotype comes from a human donor with alopecia areata. The material was CD8+ T cells sorted from blood, obtained around week 53, from a patient treated with tofacitinib. The CDR3 coding sequence is TGTGCCAGCAGTTCTGGCAGGGGGGGCTACGAGCAGTACTTC. Translated: CASSSGRGGYEQYF.